A single sample gave rise to the 8 T cell receptor beta chains below, sequenced in a study of CD8+ T cells in alopecia areata listed by TCRdb under 2018. The label giving this sample's time point can be read as: about 4 weeks on oral tofacitinib. Read against the paper, the sample's treatment or condition label means: oral pan-JAK inhibitor, 5-10 mg twice daily. The library was obtained by the immunoSEQ multiplex PCR assay. RNA was extracted from all samples and reverse transcribed into cDNA as template for TCR sequencing. The table comes from immuneACCESS by way of TCRdb, which keeps in-frame sequences with V and J called. Part of the clones is missing from these tables; in studies checked, under half for an unresolved V gene and the rest for unknown reasons. The sample yields more than 200,000 clones; 50% to 75% were counted once. Together, the top ten hold about 4% of the sample. Sequencing was performed on CD4+ T cells sorted from blood, taken at week 4, from a patient treated with tofacitinib. These receptor sequences come from a human donor with alopecia areata.

V gene TRBV15 combines with J gene TRBJ2-7, with 7 bases fitting TRBD1. The CDR3 length is 14 residues. Germline V gene data show CDR1 as LNHNV and CDR2 as YYDKDF (reference sequence). Trimming at V came to 0 bases and at J to 3 bases, leaving 2 bases not matched to a gene. The CDR3 nucleotides read TGTGCCACCAGCAGAGAAGGGGGCGGCTACGAGCAGTACTTC. Translating it yields CATSREGGGYEQYF. The full variable domain, rest sourced from reference TRBV15 and TRBJ2-7, is DAMVIQNPRYQVTQFGKPVTLSCSQTLNHNVMYWYQQKSSQAPKLLFHYYDKDFNNEADTPDNFQSRRPNTSFCFLDIRSPGLGDTAMYLCATSREGGGYEQYFGPGTRLTVT.

V is TRBV7-2 and J is TRBJ2-4; a weak D match, TRBD2 (6 bases). V was cut by 3 bases and J by 3 bases, with 9 bases left in between. In germline, CDR1 is SGHTA, CDR2 FQGNSA. This CDR3 contains 14 residues. The CDR3 sequence: CASSFLGGKNIQYF. CDR3 nucleotide sequence: TGTGCCAGCAGCTTTTTGGGGGGCAAAAACATTCAGTACTTC.

In regard to this clone: At one boundary the junction diverges from the germline segment, which might be a read error. The genes are TRBV9 and TRBJ2-7, with D possibly matching TRBD1 (5 bases). CDR3 size: 12 residues. Germline V gives CDR1 SGDLS, CDR2 YYNGEE. The CDR3: CASSPLVQGIFF. CDR3 in DNA: TGTGCCAGCAGCCCCTTGGTCCAGGGAATTTTCTTC.

The genes are TRBV27 and TRBJ1-5; 7 bases map to TRBD1. V gave up 3 bases and J gave up 0 bases; unmatched junction bases: 2. Germline V gives CDR1 MNHEY, CDR2 SMNVEV (reference sequence). The CDR3 length is 15 residues. The DNA for the CDR3 is TGTGCCAGCAGTTTCAGGGGGGATAGCAATCAGCCCCAGCATTTT. As protein: CASSFRGDSNQPQHF.

This chain links TRBV6-5 with TRBJ1-3; unclear D gene. Trimming removed 2 bases from V and 0 bases from J, with 5 bases in between. CDR3 length: 14 residues. Germline V CDR1 and CDR2: MNHEY, SVGAGI. CDR3 bases: TGTGCCAGCAGTTACGCGTACTCTGGAAACACCATATATTTT. Amino acids: CASSYAYSGNTIYF.

This chain uses TRBV7-9 with TRBJ1-4; 9 bases map to TRBD1. Trimming took 3 bases from V and 6 from J; bases not matched to a gene: 2. Looked up from germline, CDR1 is SEHNR and CDR2 is FQNEAQ (reference sequence). This CDR3 has 14 residues. CDR3 protein: CASSLTGGYEKLFF. The CDR3 region has the DNA TGTGCCAGCAGCTTGACAGGGGGTTATGAAAAACTGTTTTTT.

This clone was counted only a few times. V usage is TRBV10-3 and J usage is TRBJ1-5, with unresolved D. V shed 3 bases and J shed 4 bases, with 10 bases lying between them. This CDR3 contains 14 residues. The germline gives CDR1 ENHRY, CDR2 SYGVKD. The DNA for the CDR3 is TGTGCCATCAGTGACTCCGGAGGGAATCAGCCCCAGCATTTT. It codes for CAISDSGGNQPQHF.

This clone was seen only once. J is TRBJ1-2 and V is TRBV30; 9 bases line up with TRBD1. The CDR3 contains 15 residues. Losses at the gene ends were 2 bases for V and 2 bases for J; bases not matched to a gene: 6. Germline CDR1 is GTSNPN and CDR2 is SVGIG (reference sequence). CDR3 coding DNA: TGTGCCTGGAGTCGAGGGACAGGGACCAACTATGGCTACACCTTC. Translated: CAWSRGTGTNYGYTF.